This T cell receptor (beta chain) is from a study of blood T cell repertoires in COVID-19 (TCRdb year 2020). Regarding the research as a whole: Collaborator samples came from the United States, Italy and Spain and covered acute and convalescent phases of COVID-19. The prospective study material was composed of cDNA or gDNA derived from T cells, B-cell-depleted T cells, or PBMCs. The dataset comprised deeply sampled blood TCRbeta repertoires from subjects exposed to, actively infected with, or recovered from COVID-19. The repertoires were released in a freely available public database intended as a resource for research on the immune response to SARS-CoV-2. The samples were drawn from the first 160 participants of the ongoing ImmuneRACE study and from over 950 subjects provided by 6 global collaborators. Sample metadata almost always included a de-identified subject ID, COVID-19 status, age in years and sex. HLA class I and class II types, where available, came from metadata supplied by the sample provider rather than from assay-based typing.

In Seattle, one collaborating source enrolled patients while the infection was active and tracked those patients longitudinally over the course of disease. Each collaborating institution followed its own protocols to collect whole blood in K2EDTA tubes. For TCRbeta analysis, collaborators shipped samples in one of three forms: frozen whole blood, isolated PBMCs, or DNA extracted from either of those sample types. Compared with germline, V lacks 4 bases and J lacks 2 bases; bases without a gene match: 8. Taken from cysteine to phenylalanine, the CDR3 has 15 residues. CDR3 DNA is the only sequence kept; it has 45 bases, read in frame from the first base. Based on the germline V gene, the CDR1 and CDR2 sequences are SGHRS and YFSETQ. TCRbeta CDR3 regions were amplified from genomic DNA using the immunoSEQ Assay, a bias-controlled multiplex PCR. The published analysis was carried out like this. The number of nucleated cells in each sample was estimated by amplification of reference gene primers within the assay. To quantify the absolute abundance of each unique TCRbeta CDR3 rearrangement, sequence reads were collapsed and filtered. Productive Simpson clonality was computed per sample as the square root of Simpson's diversity index over productive rearrangements. TCRdb provides this immuneACCESS table in a form limited to in-frame rearrangements. Some clones are lacking; in checked studies, under half of them reflect an unresolved V gene, and why the rest are absent is not known. V, J and clone size are taken as reported in that table, and D and trimming were inferred from the DNA itself. A total of around 470,000 clones appear in this sample, 89% of them only once. 0.9% of the sample is in the top ten clones.

Overall study outcomes, separate from this receptor: The quantity of clinical and demographic metadata differed by source and by participant and was supplied without curation.

This clone was detected only once. Its antigen is not yet known. No base-level quality is on record; no much larger clone is a single base apart. The TCR originated in a man aged 18 to 30 with COVID-19, enrolled during active disease. This sequence uses TRBV5-1 and TRBJ1-1; 7 of the junction bases match TRBD1. Specimen: peripheral blood. The nucleotides read TGCGCCAGCAGCATTAGGGACAGCCCAAACACTGAAGCTTTCTTT. Translated, it gives CASSIRDSPNTEAFF.